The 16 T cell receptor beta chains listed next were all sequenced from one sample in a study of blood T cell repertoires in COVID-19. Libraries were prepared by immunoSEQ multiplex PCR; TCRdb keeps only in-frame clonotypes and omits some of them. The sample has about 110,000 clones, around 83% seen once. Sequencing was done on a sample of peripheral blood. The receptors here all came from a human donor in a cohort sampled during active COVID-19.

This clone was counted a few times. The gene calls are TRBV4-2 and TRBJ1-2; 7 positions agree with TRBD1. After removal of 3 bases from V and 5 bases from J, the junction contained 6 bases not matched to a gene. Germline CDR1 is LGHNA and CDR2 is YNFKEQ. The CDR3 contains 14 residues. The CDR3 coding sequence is TGTGCCAGCAGCCAGGACGACAGGGATTATGGCTACACCTTC. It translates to CASSQDDRDYGYTF.

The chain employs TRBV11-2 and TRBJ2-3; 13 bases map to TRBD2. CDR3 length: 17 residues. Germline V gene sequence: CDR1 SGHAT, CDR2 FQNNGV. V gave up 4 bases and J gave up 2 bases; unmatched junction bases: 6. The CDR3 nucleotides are TGTGCCAGCAGCTCGAGGACTAGCGGGGGTTTCACAGATACGCAGTATTTT. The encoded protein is CASSSRTSGGFTDTQYF.

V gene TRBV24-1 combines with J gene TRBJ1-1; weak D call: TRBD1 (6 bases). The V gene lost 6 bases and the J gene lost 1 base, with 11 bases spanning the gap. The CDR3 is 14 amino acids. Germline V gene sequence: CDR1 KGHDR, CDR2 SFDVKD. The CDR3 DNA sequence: TGTGCCACCAGTAGTCAGGGGAGGAACACTGAAGCTTTCTTT. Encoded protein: CATSSQGRNTEAFF.

CDR3 in DNA: TGTGCCAGCAGTTACCCCCGCGCTGAACCTAATGAAAAACTGTTTTTT. Translation: CASSYPRAEPNEKLFF. The V gene is TRBV6-5, the J gene TRBJ1-4, with no clear D. CDR3 length equals 16 residues. Germline V gene lookup returns CDR1 MNHEY and CDR2 SVGAGI. Trimming cost V 2 bases and J 3 bases, with 13 bases left between them.

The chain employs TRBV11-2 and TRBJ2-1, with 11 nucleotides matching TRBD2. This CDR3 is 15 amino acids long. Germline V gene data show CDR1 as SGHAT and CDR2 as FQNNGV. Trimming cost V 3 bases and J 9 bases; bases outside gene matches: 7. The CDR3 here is CASSFILAGVVEQFF. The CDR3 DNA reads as TGTGCCAGCAGCTTTATACTAGCGGGGGTCGTTGAGCAGTTCTTC.

As DNA, the CDR3 is TGTGCCAGTAGTATCGGCAGGGGGAACTATGGCTACACCTTC. Its protein product is CASSIGRGNYGYTF. The V call is TRBV19, the J call TRBJ1-2, with TRBD1 matching over 7 bases. V lost 3 bases and J lost 2; bases outside the gene matches: 3. Germline CDR1 LNHDA, CDR2 SQIVND (reference sequence). The CDR3 has 14 residues.

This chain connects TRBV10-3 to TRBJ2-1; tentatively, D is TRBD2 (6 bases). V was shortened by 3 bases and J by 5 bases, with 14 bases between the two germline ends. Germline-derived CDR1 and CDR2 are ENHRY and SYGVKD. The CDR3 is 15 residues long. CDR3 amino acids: CAISDPAGINNEQFF. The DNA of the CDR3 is TGTGCCATCAGTGACCCGGCGGGGATTAACAATGAGCAGTTCTTC.

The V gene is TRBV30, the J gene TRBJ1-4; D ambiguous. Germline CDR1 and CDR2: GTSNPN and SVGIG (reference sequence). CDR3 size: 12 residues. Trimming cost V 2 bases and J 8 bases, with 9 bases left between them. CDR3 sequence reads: CAWSTAGEKLFF. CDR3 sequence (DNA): TGTGCCTGGAGTACAGCTGGGGAAAAACTGTTTTTT.

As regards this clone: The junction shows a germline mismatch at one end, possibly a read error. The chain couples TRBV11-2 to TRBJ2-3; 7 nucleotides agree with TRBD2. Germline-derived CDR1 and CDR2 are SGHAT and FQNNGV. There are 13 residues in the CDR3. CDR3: CASSLGGEDAQYF. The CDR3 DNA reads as TGTGCCAGCAGCCTTGGGGGGGAAGATGCGCAGTATTTT.

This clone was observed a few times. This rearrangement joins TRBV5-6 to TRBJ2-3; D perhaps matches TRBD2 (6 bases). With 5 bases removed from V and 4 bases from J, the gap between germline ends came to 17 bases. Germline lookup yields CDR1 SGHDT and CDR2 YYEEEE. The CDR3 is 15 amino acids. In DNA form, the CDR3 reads TGTGCCAGCAGGACTAGTTCTGAGCACGCAGATACGCAGTATTTT. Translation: CASRTSSEHADTQYF.

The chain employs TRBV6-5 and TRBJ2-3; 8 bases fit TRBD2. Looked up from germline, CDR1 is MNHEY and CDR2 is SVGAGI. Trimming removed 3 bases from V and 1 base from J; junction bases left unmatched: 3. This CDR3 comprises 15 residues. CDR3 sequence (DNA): TGTGCCAGCAGTTATAGCGGGATACGCACAGATACGCAGTATTTT. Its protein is CASSYSGIRTDTQYF.

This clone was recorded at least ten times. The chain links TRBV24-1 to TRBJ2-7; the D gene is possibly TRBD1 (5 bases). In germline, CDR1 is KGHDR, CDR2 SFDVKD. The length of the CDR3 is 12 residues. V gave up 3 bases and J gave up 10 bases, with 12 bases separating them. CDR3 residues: CATSDVAGSQYF. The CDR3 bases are TGTGCCACCAGTGATGTAGCAGGGTCCCAGTACTTC.

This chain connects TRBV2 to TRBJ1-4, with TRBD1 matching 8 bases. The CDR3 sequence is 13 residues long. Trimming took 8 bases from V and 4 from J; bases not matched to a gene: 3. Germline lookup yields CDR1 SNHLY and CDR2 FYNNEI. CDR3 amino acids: CASAGQGNEKLFF. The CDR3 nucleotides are TGTGCCAGCGCCGGACAGGGTAATGAAAAACTGTTTTTT.

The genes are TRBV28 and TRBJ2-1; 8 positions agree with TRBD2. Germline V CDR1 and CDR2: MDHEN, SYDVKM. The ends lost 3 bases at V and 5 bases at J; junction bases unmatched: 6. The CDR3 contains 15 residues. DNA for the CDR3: TGTGCCAGCAGTTTGATCGCGGGAGGAGACAATGAGCAGTTCTTC. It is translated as CASSLIAGGDNEQFF.

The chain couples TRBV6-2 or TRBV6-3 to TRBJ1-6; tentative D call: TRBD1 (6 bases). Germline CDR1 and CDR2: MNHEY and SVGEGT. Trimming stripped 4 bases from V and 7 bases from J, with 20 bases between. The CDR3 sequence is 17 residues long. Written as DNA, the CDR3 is TGTGCCAGCAGTTCCACCCTTACAGGGATTTGGAATTCACCCCTCCACTTT. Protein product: CASSSTLTGIWNSPLHF.

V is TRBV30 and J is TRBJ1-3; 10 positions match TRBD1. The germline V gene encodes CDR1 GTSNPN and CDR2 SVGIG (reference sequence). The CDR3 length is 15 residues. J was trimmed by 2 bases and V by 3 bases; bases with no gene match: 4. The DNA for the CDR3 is TGTGCCTGGAGCCTGACAGGGGGCACTGGAAACACCATATATTTT. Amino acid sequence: CAWSLTGGTGNTIYF.